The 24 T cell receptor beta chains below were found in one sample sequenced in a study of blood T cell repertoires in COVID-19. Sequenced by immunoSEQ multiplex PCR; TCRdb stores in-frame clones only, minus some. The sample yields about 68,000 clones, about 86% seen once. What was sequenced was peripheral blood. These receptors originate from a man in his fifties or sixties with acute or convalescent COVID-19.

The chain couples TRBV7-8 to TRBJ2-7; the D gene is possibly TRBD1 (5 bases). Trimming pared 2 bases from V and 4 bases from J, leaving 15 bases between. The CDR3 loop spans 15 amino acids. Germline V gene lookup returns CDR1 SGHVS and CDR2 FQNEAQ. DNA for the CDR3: TGTGCCAGCAGCTTATTTCCAGGGCCATCATACGAGCAGTACTTC. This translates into CASSLFPGPSYEQYF.

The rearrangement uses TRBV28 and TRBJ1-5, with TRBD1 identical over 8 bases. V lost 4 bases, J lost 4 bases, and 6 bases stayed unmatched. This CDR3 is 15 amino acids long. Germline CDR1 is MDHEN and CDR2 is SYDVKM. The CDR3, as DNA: TGTGCCAGCAGTTCGTCCGGGACAGGAAATCAGCCCCAGCATTTT. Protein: CASSSSGTGNQPQHF.

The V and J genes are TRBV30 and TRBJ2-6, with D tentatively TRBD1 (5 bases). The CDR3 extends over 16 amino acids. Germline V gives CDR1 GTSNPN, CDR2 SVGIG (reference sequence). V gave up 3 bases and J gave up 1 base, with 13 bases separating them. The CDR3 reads CAWSEGSGSGANVLTF. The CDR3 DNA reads TGTGCCTGGAGCGAAGGTTCAGGGTCTGGGGCCAACGTCCTGACTTTC.

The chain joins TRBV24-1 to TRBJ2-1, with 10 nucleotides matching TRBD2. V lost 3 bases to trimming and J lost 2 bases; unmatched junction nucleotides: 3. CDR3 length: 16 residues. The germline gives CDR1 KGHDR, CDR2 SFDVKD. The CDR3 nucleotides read TGTGCCACCAGTGATCCACTAGCGGGGACCTACAATGAGCAGTTCTTC. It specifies CATSDPLAGTYNEQFF.

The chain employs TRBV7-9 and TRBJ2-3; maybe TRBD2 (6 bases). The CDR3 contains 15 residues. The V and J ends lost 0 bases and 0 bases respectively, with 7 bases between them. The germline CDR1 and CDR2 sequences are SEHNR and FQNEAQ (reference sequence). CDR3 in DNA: TGTGCCAGCAGCTTAGCGGGGGGAAGCACAGATACGCAGTATTTT. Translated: CASSLAGGSTDTQYF. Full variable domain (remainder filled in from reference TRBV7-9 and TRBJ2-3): DTGVSQNPRHKITKRGQNVTFRCDPISEHNRLYWYRQTLGQGPEFLTYFQNEAQLEKSRLLSDRFSAERPKGSFSTLEIQRTEQGDSAMYLCASSLAGGSTDTQYFGPGTRLTVL.

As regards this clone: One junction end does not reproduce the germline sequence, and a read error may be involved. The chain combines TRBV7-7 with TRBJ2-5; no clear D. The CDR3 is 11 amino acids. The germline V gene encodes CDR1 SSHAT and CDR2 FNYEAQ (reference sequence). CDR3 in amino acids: CASSLSETQYF. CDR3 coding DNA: TGTGCTAGCAGCTTATCGGAGACCCAGTACTTC.

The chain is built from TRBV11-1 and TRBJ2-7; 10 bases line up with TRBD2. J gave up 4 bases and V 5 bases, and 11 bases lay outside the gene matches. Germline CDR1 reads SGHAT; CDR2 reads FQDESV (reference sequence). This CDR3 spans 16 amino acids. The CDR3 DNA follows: TGTGCCAGCAGCGCCTCAACTAGCGGGAATCCTTACGAGCAGTACTTC. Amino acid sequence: CASSASTSGNPYEQYF.

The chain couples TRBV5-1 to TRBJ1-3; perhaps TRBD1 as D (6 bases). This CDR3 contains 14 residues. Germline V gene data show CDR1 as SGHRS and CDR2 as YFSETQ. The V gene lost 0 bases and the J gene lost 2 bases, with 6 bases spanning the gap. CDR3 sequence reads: CASSLGTAGNTIYF. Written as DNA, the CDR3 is TGCGCCAGCAGCTTGGGGACAGCTGGAAACACCATATATTTT.

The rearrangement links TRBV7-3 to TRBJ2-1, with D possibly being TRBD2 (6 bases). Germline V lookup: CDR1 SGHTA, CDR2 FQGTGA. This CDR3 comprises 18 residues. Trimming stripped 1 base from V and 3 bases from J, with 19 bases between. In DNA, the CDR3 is TGTGCCAGCAGCTTAAGAGATCCCGAATCGGACTACTACAATGAGCAGTTCTTC. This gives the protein CASSLRDPESDYYNEQFF.

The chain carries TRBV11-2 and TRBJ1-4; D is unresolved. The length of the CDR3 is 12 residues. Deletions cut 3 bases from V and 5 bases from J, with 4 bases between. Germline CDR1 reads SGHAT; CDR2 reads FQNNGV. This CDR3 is CASSFPNEKLFF. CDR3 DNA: TGTGCCAGCAGCTTTCCGAATGAAAAACTGTTTTTT.

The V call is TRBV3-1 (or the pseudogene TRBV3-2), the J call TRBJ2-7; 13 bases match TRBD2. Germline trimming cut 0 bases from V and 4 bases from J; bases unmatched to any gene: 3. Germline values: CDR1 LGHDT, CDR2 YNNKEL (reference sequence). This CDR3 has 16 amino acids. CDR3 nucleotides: TGTGCCAGCAGCCAAGATAGGACTAGCGGGAGTTACGAGCAGTACTTC. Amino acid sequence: CASSQDRTSGSYEQYF.

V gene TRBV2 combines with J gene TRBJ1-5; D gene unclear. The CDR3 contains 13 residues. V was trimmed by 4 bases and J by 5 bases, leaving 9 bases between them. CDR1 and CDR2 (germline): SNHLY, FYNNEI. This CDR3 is CASSVRFDQPQHF. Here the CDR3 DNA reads TGTGCCAGCAGTGTTCGTTTTGATCAGCCCCAGCATTTT.

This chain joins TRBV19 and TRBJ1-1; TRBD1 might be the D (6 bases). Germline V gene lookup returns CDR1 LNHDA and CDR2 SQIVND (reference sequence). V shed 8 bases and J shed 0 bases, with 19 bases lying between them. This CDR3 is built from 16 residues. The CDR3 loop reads CASGPDPPGVNTEAFF. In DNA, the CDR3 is TGTGCCAGTGGCCCCGACCCCCCAGGGGTGAACACTGAAGCTTTCTTT.

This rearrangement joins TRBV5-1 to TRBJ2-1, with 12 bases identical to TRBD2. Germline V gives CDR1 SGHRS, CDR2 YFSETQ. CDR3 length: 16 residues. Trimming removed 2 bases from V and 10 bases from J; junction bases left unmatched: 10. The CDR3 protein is CASSFRTSGISSEQFF. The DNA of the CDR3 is TGCGCCAGCAGCTTTCGGACTAGCGGGATAAGTAGCGAGCAGTTCTTC. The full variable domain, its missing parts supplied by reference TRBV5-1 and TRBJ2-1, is KAGVTQTPRYLIKTRGQQVTLSCSPISGHRSVSWYQQTPGQGLQFLFEYFSETQRNKGNFPGRFSGRQFSNSRSEMNVSTLELGDSALYLCASSFRTSGISSEQFFGPGTRLTVL.

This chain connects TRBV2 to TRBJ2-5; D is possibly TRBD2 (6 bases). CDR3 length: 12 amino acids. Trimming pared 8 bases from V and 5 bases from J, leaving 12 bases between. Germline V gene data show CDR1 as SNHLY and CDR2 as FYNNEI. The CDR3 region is CASRDLGETQYF. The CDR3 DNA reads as TGTGCCAGCCGGGACTTAGGGGAGACCCAGTACTTC.

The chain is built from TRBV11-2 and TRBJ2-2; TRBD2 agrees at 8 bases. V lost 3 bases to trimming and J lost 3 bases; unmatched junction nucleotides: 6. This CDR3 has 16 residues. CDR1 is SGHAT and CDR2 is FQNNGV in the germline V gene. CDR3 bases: TGTGCCAGCAGCTTCGCGCGGGGGGACTACACCGGGGAGCTGTTTTTT. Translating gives CASSFARGDYTGELFF.

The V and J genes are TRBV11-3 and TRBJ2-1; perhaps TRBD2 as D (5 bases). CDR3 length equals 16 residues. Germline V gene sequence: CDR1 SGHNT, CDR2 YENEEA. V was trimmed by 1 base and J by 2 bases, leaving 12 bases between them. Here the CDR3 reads CASSLVALAAYNEQFF. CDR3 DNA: TGTGCCAGCAGCTTAGTGGCCCTAGCAGCCTACAATGAGCAGTTCTTC.

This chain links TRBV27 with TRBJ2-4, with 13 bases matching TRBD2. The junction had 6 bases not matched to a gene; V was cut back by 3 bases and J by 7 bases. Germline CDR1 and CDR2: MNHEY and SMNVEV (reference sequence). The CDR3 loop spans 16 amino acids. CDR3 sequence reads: CASSLGLAGLGNIQYF. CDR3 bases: TGTGCCAGCAGTTTGGGACTAGCGGGACTTGGGAACATTCAGTACTTC.

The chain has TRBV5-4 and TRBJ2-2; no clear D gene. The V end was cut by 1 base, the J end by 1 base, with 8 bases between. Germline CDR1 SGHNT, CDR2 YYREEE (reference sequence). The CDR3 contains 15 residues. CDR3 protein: CASSLWAGNTGELFF. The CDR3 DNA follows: TGTGCCAGCAGCTTGTGGGCAGGGAACACCGGGGAGCTGTTTTTT. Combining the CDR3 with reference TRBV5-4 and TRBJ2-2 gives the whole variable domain ETGVTQSPTHLIKTRGQQVTLRCSSQSGHNTVSWYQQALGQGPQFIFQYYREEENGRGNFPPRFSGLQFPNYSSELNVNALELDDSALYLCASSLWAGNTGELFFGEGSRLTVL.

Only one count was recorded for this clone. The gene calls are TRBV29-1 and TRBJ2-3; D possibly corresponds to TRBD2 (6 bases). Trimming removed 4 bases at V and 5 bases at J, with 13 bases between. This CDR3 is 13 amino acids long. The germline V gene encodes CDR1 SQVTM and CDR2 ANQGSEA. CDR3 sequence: CSVGGVTVDTQYF. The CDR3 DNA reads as TGCAGCGTTGGGGGGGTTACTGTAGATACGCAGTATTTT.

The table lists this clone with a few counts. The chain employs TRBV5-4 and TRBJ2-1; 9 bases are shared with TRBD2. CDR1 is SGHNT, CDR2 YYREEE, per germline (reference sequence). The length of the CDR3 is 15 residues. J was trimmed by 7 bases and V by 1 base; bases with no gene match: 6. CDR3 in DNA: TGTGCCAGCAGCTTGTGGTCTAGCGGGAAAAATGAGCAGTTCTTC. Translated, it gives CASSLWSSGKNEQFF.

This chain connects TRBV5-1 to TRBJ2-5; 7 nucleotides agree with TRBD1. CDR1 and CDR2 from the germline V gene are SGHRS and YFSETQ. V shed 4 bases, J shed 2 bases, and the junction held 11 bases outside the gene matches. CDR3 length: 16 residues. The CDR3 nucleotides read TGCGCCAGCAGCCCTGGACAGGTTACGGCTCAAGAGACCCAGTACTTC. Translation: CASSPGQVTAQETQYF.

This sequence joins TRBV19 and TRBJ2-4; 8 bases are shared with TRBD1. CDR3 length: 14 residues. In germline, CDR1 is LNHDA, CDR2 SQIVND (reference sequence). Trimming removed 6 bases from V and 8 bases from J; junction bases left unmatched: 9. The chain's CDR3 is CASSTGGKGDIQYF. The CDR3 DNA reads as TGTGCCAGTAGCACAGGGGGTAAGGGAGACATTCAGTACTTC.

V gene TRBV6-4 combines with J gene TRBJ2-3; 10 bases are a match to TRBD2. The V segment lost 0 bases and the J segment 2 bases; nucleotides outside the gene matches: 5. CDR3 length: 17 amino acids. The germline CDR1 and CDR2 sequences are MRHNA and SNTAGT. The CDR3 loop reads CASSDSVAGGNTDTQYF. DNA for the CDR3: TGTGCCAGCAGTGACTCCGTAGCGGGGGGCAACACAGATACGCAGTATTTT.